Described below is a single TCR beta chain sequence and its context. Antigen specificity is unknown. Trimming pared 0 bases from V and 5 bases from J, leaving 14 bases between. This CDR3 contains 14 residues. Germline V CDR1 and CDR2: SQVTM, ANQGSEA. The data were produced by immunoSEQ multiplex PCR, yet TCRdb's version contains in-frame clones alone and is incomplete. In the table there are tens of thousands of clones, 90% to 95% of which are singletons. The data derive from a study of graft-versus-host responses after intestinal transplantation. In the study overall: Multivisceral, liver-intestinal, or isolated intestinal grafts were transplanted into recipients. Recipients uniformly received anti-thymocyte globulin induction, followed by tacrolimus and steroids for approximately 3 years.

The specimen was unstimulated CD8+ T cells sorted from spleen or lymph node cells, collected before intestinal transplant. The sequence derives from a human donor who received an intestinal transplant. This chain connects TRBV29-1 to TRBJ2-7, with D perhaps TRBD1 (6 bases). This chain's CDR3 is CSVEDTGNPNEQYF. The DNA for the CDR3 is TGCAGCGTTGAAGATACAGGGAACCCCAACGAGCAGTACTTC.